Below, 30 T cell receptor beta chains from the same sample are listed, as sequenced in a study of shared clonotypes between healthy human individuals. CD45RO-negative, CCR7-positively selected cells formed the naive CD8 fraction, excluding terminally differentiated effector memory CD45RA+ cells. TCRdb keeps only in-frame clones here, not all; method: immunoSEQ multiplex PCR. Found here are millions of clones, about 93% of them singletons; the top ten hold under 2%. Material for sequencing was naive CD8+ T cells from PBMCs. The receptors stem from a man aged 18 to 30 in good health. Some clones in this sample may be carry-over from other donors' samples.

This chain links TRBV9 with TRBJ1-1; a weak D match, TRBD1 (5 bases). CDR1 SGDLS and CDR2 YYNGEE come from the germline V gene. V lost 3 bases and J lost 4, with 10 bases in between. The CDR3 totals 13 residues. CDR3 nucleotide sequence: TGTGCCAGCAGCGCCGGGACCCTCACTGAAGCTTTCTTT. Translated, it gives CASSAGTLTEAFF.

The DNA for the CDR3 is TGTGCCAGTAGTATACCCCCGGCAGGGCCGTACCAGCCCCAGCATTTT. Its protein product is CASSIPPAGPYQPQHF. The chain couples TRBV19 to TRBJ1-5; weak D call: TRBD1 (5 bases). The V end lost 2 bases, the J end lost 7 bases, and 18 bases lay between the germline ends. The length of the CDR3 is 16 residues. Germline CDR1 LNHDA, CDR2 SQIVND (reference sequence). Filled out from reference TRBV19 and TRBJ1-5, the complete variable domain reads DGGITQSPKYLFRKEGQNVTLSCEQNLNHDAMYWYRQDPGQGLRLIYYSQIVNDFQKGDIAEGYSVSREKKESFPLTVTSAQKNPTAFYLCASSIPPAGPYQPQHFGDGTRLSIL.

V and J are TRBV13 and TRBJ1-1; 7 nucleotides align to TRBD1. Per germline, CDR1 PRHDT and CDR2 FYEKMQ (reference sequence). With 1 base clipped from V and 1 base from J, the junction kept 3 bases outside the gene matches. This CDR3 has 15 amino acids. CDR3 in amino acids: CASSLEGASNTEAFF. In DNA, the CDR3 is TGTGCCAGCAGCTTAGAGGGGGCGTCGAACACTGAAGCTTTCTTT.

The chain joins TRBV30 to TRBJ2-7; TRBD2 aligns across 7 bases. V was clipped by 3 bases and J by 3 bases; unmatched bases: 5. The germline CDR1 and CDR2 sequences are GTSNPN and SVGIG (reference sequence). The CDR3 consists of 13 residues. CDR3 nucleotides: TGTGCCTGGAGGCCCCGGGGGGACTACGAGCAGTACTTC. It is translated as CAWRPRGDYEQYF.

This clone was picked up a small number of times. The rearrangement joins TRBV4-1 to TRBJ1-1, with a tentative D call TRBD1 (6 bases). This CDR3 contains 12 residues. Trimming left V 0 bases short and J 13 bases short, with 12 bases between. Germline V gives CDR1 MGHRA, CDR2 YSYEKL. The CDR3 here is CASSQDGGGGFF. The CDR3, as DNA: TGCGCCAGCAGCCAAGATGGGGGGGGCGGTTTCTTT.

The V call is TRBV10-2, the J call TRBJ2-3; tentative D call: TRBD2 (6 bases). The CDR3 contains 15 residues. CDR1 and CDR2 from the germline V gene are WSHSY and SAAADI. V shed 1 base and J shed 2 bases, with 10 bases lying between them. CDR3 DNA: TGCGCCAGCAGTGAGTTTAGCGGACCCACAGATACGCAGTATTTT. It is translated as CASSEFSGPTDTQYF.

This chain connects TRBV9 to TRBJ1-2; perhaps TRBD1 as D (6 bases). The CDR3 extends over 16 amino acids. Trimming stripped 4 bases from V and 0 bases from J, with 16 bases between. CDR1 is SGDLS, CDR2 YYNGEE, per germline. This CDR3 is CASSPSGGGTNYGYTF. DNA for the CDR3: TGTGCCAGCAGCCCCAGCGGAGGGGGTACTAACTATGGCTACACCTTC.

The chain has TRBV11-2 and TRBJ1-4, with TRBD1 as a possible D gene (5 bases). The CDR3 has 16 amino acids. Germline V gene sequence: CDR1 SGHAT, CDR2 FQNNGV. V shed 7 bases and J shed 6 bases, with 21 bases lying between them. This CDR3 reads CASTPMGGTYYEKLFF. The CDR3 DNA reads TGTGCCAGCACCCCTATGGGGGGGACTTATTATGAAAAACTGTTTTTT. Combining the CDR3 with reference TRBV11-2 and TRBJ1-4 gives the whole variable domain EAGVAQSPRYKIIEKRQSVAFWCNPISGHATLYWYQQILGQGPKLLIQFQNNGVVDDSQLPKDRFSAERLKGVDSTLKIQPAKLEDSAVYLCASTPMGGTYYEKLFFGSGTQLSVL.

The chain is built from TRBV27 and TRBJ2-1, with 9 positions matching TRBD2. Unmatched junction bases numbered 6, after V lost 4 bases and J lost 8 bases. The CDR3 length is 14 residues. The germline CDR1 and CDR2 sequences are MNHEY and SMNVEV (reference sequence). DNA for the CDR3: TGTGCCAGCAGTTGGACTAGCGTGATCGATGAGCAGTTCTTC. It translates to CASSWTSVIDEQFF.

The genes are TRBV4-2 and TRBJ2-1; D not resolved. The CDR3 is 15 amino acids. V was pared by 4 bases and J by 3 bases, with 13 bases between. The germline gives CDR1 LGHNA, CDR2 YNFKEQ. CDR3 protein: CASSPRKGLYNEQFF. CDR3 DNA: TGTGCCAGCAGCCCTAGGAAAGGGCTCTACAATGAGCAGTTCTTC.

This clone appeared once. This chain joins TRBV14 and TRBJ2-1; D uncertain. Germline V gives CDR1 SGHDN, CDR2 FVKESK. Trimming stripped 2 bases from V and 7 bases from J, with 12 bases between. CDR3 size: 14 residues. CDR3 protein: CASSQLRGINEQFF. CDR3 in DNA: TGTGCCAGCAGCCAACTTCGCGGAATAAATGAGCAGTTCTTC.

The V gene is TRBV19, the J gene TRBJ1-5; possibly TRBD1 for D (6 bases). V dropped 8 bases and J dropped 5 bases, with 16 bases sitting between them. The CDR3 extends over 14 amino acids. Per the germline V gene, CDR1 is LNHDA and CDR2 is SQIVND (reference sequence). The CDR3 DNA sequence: TGTGCCAGTCTGGGAGCGGGGGCCCATCAGCCCCAGCATTTT. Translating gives CASLGAGAHQPQHF.

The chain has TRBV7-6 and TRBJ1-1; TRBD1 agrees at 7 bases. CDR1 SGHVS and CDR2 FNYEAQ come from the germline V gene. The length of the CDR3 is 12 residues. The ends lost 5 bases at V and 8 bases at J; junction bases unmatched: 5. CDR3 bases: TGTGCCAGCAGCCCCCGACAGGGCGAAGCTTTCTTT. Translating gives CASSPRQGEAFF.

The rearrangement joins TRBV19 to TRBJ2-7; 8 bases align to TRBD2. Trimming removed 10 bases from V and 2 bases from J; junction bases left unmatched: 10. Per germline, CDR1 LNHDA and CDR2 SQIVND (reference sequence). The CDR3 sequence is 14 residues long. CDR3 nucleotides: TGTGCCACCACGGGGGGGGAACGACCCTACGAGCAGTACTTC. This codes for CATTGGERPYEQYF.

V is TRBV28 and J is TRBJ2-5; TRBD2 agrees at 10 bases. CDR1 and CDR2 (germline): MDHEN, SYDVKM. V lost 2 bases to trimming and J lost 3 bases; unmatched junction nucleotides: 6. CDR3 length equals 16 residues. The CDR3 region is CASSLILAGDKETQYF. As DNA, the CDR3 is TGTGCCAGCAGTTTAATCCTAGCGGGAGATAAAGAGACCCAGTACTTC.

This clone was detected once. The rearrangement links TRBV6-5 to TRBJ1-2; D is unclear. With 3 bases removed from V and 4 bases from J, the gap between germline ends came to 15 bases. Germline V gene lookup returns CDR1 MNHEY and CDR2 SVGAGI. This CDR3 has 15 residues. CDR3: CASSYGQETSYGYTF. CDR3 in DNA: TGTGCCAGCAGTTATGGGCAGGAGACCAGCTATGGCTACACCTTC.

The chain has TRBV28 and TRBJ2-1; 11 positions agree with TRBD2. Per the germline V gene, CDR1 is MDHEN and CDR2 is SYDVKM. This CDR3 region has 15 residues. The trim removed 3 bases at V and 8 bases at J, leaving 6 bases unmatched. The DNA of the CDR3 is TGTGCCAGCAGTTTCGGACTAGCGGGTGGCTATGAGCAGTTCTTC. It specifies CASSFGLAGGYEQFF. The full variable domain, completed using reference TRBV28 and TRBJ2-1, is DVKVTQSSRYLVKRTGEKVFLECVQDMDHENMFWYRQDPGLGLRLIYFSYDVKMKEKGDIPEGYSVSREKKERFSLILESASTNQTSMYLCASSFGLAGGYEQFFGPGTRLTVL.

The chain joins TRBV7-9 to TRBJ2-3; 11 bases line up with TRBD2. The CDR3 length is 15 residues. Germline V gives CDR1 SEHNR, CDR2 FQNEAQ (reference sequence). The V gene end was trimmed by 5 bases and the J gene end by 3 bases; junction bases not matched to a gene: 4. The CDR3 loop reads CASSELAGVTDTQYF. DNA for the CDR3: TGTGCCAGCAGCGAACTAGCGGGAGTGACAGATACGCAGTATTTT.

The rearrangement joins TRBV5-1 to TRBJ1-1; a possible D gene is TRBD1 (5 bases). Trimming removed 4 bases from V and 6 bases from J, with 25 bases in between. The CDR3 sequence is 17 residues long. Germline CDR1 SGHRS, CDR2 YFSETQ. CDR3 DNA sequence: TGCGCCAGCAGCGGGGTTGGAAGAGGGGAGGACGACGCTGAAGCTTTCTTT. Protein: CASSGVGRGEDDAEAFF.

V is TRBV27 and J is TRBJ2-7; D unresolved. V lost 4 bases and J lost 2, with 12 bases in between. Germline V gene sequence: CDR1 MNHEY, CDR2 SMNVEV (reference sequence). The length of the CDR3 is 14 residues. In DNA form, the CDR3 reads TGTGCCAGCAGTTCGTCCCCACAACCCTACGAGCAGTACTTC. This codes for CASSSSPQPYEQYF.

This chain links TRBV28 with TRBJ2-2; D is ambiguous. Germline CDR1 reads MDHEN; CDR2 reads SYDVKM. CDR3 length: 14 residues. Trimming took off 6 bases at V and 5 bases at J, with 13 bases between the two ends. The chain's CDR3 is CASSPTRKTGELFF. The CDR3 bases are TGTGCCAGCAGCCCAACAAGGAAAACCGGGGAGCTGTTTTTT.

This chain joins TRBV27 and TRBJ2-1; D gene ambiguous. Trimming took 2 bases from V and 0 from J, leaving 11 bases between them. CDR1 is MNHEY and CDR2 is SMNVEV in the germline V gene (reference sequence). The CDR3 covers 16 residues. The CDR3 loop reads CASSLGLPSSYNEQFF. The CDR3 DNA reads TGTGCCAGCAGTTTAGGGCTTCCGAGCTCCTACAATGAGCAGTTCTTC.

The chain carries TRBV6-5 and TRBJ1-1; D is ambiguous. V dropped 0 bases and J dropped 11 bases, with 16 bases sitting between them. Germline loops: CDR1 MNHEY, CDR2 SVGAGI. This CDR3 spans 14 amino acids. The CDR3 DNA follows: TGTGCCAGCAGTTACTCTGCGGGGTCCTTTGCGGCTTTCTTT. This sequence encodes CASSYSAGSFAAFF.

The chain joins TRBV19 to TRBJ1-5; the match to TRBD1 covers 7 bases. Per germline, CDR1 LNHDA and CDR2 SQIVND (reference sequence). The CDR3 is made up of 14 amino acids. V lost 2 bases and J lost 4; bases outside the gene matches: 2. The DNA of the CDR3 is TGTGCCAGTAGTATACTGGACAGGAATCAGCCCCAGCATTTT. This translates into CASSILDRNQPQHF.

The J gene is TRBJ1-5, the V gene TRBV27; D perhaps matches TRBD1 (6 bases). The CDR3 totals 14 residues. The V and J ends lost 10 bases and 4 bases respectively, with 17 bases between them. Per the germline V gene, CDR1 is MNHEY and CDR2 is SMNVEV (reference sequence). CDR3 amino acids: CATKRGHLNQPQHF. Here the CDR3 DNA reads TGTGCCACCAAGCGGGGACACCTAAATCAGCCCCAGCATTTT.

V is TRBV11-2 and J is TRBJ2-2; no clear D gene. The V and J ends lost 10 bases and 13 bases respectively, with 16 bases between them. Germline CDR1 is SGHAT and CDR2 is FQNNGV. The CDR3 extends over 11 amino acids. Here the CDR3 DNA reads TGTGCCATCTTCAAGTCAGGTTGGCTGTTTTTT. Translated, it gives CAIFKSGWLFF.

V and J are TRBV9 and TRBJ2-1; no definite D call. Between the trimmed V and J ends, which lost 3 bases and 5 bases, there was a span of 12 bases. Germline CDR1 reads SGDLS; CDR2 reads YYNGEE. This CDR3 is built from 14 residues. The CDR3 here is CASSAPIGDNEQFF. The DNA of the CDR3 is TGTGCCAGCAGCGCCCCAATAGGTGACAATGAGCAGTTCTTC.

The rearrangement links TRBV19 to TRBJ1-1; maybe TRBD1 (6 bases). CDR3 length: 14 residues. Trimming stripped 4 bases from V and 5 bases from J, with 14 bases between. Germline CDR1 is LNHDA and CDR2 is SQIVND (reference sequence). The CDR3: CASSRETGRTEAFF. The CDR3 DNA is TGTGCCAGTAGTAGGGAAACAGGGCGTACTGAAGCTTTCTTT. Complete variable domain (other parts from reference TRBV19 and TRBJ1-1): DGGITQSPKYLFRKEGQNVTLSCEQNLNHDAMYWYRQDPGQGLRLIYYSQIVNDFQKGDIAEGYSVSREKKESFPLTVTSAQKNPTAFYLCASSRETGRTEAFFGQGTRLTVV.

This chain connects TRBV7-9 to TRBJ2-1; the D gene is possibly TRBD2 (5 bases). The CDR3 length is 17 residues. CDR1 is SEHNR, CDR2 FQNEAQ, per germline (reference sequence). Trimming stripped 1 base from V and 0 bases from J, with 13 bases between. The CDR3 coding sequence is TGTGCCAGCAGCTTAGGAGTAGCGCCGAGCTCCTACAATGAGCAGTTCTTC. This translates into CASSLGVAPSSYNEQFF.

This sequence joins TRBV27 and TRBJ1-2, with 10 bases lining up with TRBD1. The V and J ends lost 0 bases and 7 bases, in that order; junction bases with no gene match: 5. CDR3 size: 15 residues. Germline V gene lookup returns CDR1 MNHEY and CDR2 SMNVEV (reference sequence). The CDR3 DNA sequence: TGTGCCAGCAGTTTATCGACAGGGGGCCTTTTTGGCTACACCTTC. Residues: CASSLSTGGLFGYTF.